This is a list of T cell receptor beta chains from one sample in a study of response to subunit inactivated influenza vaccine. MiXCR was run by TCRdb on the RT-PCR reads, yielding one entry per CDR3 protein. The profile shows some 850,000 distinct CDR3 sequences, about 18% of them singletons. This specimen was PBMCs from blood, taken around 5 days after vaccination. Receptors were obtained from a man between 50 and 59 years old who received an inactivated influenza vaccine. The CDR3 runs from the conserved cysteine through the conserved F or W. The D gene is left open where the match is weak. Where a row states a size, it is once, few, many or the class of an expanded clone; other rows omit it.

TRBJ2-6	TRBV6-5	.	.	TGTGCCAGCAGTTACTCCGGGGTTGGGGCCAACGTCCTGACTTTC	CASSYSGVGANVLTF
TRBJ2-1	TRBV20-1	TRBD2	few	TGCAGTGCTCCAAGACTAGCGGGGGGCTACAATGAGCAGTTCTTC	CSAPRLAGGYNEQFF
TRBJ2-7	TRBV6-6	.	.	TGTGCCAGCACCCCTGGGGTTCCGGACGAGCAGTACTTC	CASTPGVPDEQYF
TRBJ2-2	TRBV28	.	.	TGTGCCAGCACCTCCTCGGGGCAGCTGAACACCGGGGAGCTGTTTTTT	CASTSSGQLNTGELFF
TRBJ2-3	TRBV28	TRBD1	few	TGTGCCAGCAGTTTACCCCCGGGACAGATTACAGATACGCAGTATTTT	CASSLPPGQITDTQYF
TRBJ2-3	TRBV7-2	TRBD2	.	TGTGCCAGCAGCTTGTCTTTTCAGCGGGGGACCACAGATACGCAGTATTTT	CASSLSFQRGTTDTQYF
TRBJ1-1	TRBV4-3	TRBD1	many	TGCGCCAGCAGCCAAGATCGGGGACAGTGGAACACTGAAGCTTTCTTT	CASSQDRGQWNTEAFF
TRBJ1-2	TRBV19	.	.	TGTGCCAGTAGTATAGACGGCCGCCCCCTCGAGGACTATGGCTACACCTTC	CASSIDGRPLEDYGYTF
TRBJ2-7	TRBV27	.	.	TGTGCCAGCGGAAAATTCAGGAGGGGCGAGCAGTACTTC	CASGKFRRGEQYF
TRBJ1-1	TRBV5-1	.	few	TGCGCCAGCCGAGCTACGATGAACACTGAAGCTTTCTTT	CASRATMNTEAFF
TRBJ1-6	TRBV7-9	TRBD1	many	TGTGCCAGCACCCTACCGGACAGGGGTTATAATTCACCCCTCCACTTT	CASTLPDRGYNSPLHF
TRBJ2-5	TRBV12-5	TRBD2	.	TGTGCTAGTGGTCCTAGCGGCCAAGAGACCCAGTACTTC	CASGPSGQETQYF
TRBJ1-1	TRBV30	.	few	TGTGCCTGGAGTTTTCAGTACACTGAAGCTTTCTTT	CAWSFQYTEAFF
TRBJ2-1	TRBV10-3	.	many	TGTGCCATCAGTGAGCCGGGACAAGTCCTCTCCAATGAGCAGTTCTTC	CAISEPGQVLSNEQFF
TRBJ2-5	TRBV10-3	TRBD2	.	TGTGCCATCAGTGAGGCTAGCGGGGGCAGGGAGACCCAGTACTTC	CAISEASGGRETQYF
TRBJ2-6	TRBV7-9	.	.	TGTGCCAGCAGCCCGCTGACCTGGGCCAACGTCCTGACTTTC	CASSPLTWANVLTF
TRBJ2-3	TRBV11-2	.	.	TGTGCCAGCAGCTTAGCCTTGGGGGGAGATACGCAGTATTTT	CASSLALGGDTQYF
TRBJ2-3	TRBV7-8	TRBD1	.	TGTGCCAGCAGCTGGGAAAAGACAGGGGGCGTGAGGCATACGCAGTATTTT	CASSWEKTGGVRHTQYF
TRBJ1-5	TRBV7-8	.	.	TGTGCCAGCAGACCCGAGGGGAGGAATCAGCCCCAGCATTTT	CASRPEGRNQPQHF
TRBJ2-5	TRBV4-2	.	.	TGTGCCAGCAGCCAATCTCAAGGAGAGACCCAGTACTTC	CASSQSQGETQYF
TRBJ1-5	TRBV25-1	TRBD1	.	TGTGCCAGCAGTGATAGCCAGGGGGATCAGCCCCAGCATTTT	CASSDSQGDQPQHF
TRBJ1-3	TRBV6-1	.	few	TGTGCCAGCAGTACGACGTACACGAAAACTGGAAACACCATATATTTT	CASSTTYTKTGNTIYF
TRBJ2-7	TRBV11-2	TRBD1	few	TGTGCCAGCAGCTTATACACCAGGGGGACCTACGAGCAGTACTTC	CASSLYTRGTYEQYF
TRBJ2-5	TRBV2	TRBD2	.	TGTGCCAGCATTGGCGGGAGCGAGACCCAGTACTTC	CASIGGSETQYF
TRBJ2-2	TRBV28	.	.	TGTGCCAGCAGCCCGCAGGGAATCGGCGGGGAGCTGTTTTTT	CASSPQGIGGELFF
TRBJ1-5	TRBV7-8	.	few	TGTGCCAGCAGCTTAGACAGCGGCGGACAGCCCCAGCATTTT	CASSLDSGGQPQHF
TRBJ1-4	TRBV5-8	.	.	TGTGCCAGCAGCGATACCAGGGCAACTAATGAAAAACTGTTTTTT	CASSDTRATNEKLFF
TRBJ2-7	TRBV6-2/TRBV6-3	.	.	TGTGCCAGCCTCCGGGCTATTTCCTACGAGCAGTACTTC	CASLRAISYEQYF
TRBJ2-3	TRBV2	.	.	TGTGCCAGCAGTCTCAGCCCGTTTGTCGCAGATACGCAGTATTTT	CASSLSPFVADTQYF
TRBJ2-7	TRBV9	TRBD2	few	TGTGCCAGCAGCGTAGCAGCGGGGCCCTTCTACGAGCAGTACTTC	CASSVAAGPFYEQYF